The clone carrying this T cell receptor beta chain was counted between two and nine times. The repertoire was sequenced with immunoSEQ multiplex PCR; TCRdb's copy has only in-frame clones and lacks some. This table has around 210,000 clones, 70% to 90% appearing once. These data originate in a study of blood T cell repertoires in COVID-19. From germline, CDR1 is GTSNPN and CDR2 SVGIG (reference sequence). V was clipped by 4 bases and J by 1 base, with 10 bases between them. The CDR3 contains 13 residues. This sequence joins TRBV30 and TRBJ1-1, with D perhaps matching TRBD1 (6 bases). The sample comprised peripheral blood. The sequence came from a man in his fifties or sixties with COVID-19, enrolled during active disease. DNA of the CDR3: TGTGCCTGGACAAAAGGGGGGAACACTGAAGCTTTCTTT. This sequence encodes CAWTKGGNTEAFF.